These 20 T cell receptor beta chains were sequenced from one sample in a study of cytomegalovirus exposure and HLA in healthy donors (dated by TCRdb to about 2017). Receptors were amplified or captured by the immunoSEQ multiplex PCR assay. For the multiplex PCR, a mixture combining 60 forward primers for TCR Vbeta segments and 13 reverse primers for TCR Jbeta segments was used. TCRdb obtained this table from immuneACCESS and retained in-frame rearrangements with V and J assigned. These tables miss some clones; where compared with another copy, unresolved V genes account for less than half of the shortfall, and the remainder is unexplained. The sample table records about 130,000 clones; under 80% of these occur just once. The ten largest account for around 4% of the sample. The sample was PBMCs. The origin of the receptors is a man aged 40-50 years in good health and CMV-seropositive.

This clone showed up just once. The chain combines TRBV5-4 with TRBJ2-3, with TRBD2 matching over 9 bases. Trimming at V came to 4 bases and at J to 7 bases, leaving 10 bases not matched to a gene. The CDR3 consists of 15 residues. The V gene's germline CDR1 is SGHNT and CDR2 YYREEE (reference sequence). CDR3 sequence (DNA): TGTGCCAGCAGCATTTCTAGCGGGACGGGTAATACGCAGTATTTT. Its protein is CASSISSGTGNTQYF.

DNA of the CDR3: TGTGCCAGCAGTTTCAGGCCGGGGAGAGCTTTCTTT. It specifies CASSFRPGRAFF. This chain links TRBV6-5 with TRBJ1-1; D unclear. CDR1 and CDR2 from the germline V gene are MNHEY and SVGAGI. Between the trimmed V and J ends, which lost 4 bases and 10 bases, there was a span of 13 bases. The CDR3 sequence is 12 residues long.

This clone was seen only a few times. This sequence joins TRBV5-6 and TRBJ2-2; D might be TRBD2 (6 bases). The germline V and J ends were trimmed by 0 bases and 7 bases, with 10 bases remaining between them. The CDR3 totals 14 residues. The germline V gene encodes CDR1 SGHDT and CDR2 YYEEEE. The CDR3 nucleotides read TGTGCCAGCAGCTTGGCGGGAGCGGTCGGGGAGCTGTTTTTT. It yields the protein CASSLAGAVGELFF. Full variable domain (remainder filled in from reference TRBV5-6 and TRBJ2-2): DAGVTQSPTHLIKTRGQQVTLRCSPKSGHDTVSWYQQALGQGPQFIFQYYEEEERQRGNFPDRFSGHQFPNYSSELNVNALLLGDSALYLCASSLAGAVGELFFGEGSRLTVL.

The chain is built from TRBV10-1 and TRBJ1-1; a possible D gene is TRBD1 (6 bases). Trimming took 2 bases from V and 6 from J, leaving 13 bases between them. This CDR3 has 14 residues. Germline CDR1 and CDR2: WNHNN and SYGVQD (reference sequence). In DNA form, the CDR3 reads TGCGCCAGCAGTGAGGCAGGGGAGTCTTCTGAAGCTTTCTTT. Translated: CASSEAGESSEAFF.

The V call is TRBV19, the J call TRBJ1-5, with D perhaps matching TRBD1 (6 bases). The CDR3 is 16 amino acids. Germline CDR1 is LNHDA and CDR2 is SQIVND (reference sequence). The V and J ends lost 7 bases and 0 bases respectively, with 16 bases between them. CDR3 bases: TGTGCCAGTAAAACCCGGGACACCATTAGCAATCAGCCCCAGCATTTT. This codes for CASKTRDTISNQPQHF.

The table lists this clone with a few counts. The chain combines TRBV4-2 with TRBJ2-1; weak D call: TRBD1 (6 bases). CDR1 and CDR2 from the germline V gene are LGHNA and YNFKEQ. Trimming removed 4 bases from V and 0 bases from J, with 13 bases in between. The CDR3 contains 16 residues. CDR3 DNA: TGTGCCAGCAGCCCACTGACCAGGGGCTCCTACAATGAGCAGTTCTTC. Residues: CASSPLTRGSYNEQFF.

The CDR3 loop reads CASSPADRAAGYTF. The CDR3 nucleotides are TGTGCCAGCAGCCCGGCGGACAGGGCGGCTGGCTACACCTTC. This rearrangement joins TRBV5-4 to TRBJ1-2; TRBD1 aligns across 8 bases. The ends lost 4 bases at V and 7 bases at J; junction bases unmatched: 9. Germline V gives CDR1 SGHNT, CDR2 YYREEE (reference sequence). The CDR3 extends over 14 amino acids.

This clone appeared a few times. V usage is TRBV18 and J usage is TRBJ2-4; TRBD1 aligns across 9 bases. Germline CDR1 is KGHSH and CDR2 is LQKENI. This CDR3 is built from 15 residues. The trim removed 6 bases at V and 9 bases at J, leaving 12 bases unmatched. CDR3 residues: CASSPSGTGFIIQYF. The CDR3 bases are TGTGCCAGCTCGCCCTCCGGGACAGGGTTTATCATTCAGTACTTC.

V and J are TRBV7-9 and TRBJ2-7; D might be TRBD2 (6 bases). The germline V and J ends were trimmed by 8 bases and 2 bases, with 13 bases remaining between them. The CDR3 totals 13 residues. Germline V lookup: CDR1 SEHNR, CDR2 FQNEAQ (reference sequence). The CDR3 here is CASGTLSPYEQYF. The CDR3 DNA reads TGTGCCAGCGGGACTCTAAGCCCCTACGAGCAGTACTTC.

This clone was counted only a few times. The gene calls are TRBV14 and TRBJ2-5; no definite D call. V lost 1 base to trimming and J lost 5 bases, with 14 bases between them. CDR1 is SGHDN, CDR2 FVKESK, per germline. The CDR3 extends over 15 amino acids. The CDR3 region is CASSQASSAFETQYF. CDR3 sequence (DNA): TGTGCCAGCAGCCAAGCCTCTAGTGCTTTCGAGACCCAGTACTTC. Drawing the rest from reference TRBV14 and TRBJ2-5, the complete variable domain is EAGVTQFPSHSVIEKGQTVTLRCDPISGHDNLYWYRRVMGKEIKFLLHFVKESKQDESGMPNNRFLAERTGGTYSTLKVQPAELEDSGVYFCASSQASSAFETQYFGPGTRLLVL.

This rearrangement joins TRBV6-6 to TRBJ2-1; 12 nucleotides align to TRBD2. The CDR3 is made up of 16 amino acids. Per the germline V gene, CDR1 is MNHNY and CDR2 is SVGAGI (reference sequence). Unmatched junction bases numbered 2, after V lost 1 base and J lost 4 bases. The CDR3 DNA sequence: TGTGCCAGCAGTTACTTAGGACTAGCGGGATACAATGAGCAGTTCTTC. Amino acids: CASSYLGLAGYNEQFF.

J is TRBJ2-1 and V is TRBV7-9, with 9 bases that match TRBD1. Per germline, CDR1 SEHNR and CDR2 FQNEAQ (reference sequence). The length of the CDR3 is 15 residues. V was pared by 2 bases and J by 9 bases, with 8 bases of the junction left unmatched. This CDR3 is CASSLLGRQGGEQFF. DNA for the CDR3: TGTGCCAGCAGCTTATTAGGTCGACAGGGGGGTGAGCAGTTCTTC. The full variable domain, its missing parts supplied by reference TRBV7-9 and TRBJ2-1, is DTGVSQNPRHKITKRGQNVTFRCDPISEHNRLYWYRQTLGQGPEFLTYFQNEAQLEKSRLLSDRFSAERPKGSFSTLEIQRTEQGDSAMYLCASSLLGRQGGEQFFGPGTRLTVL.

As DNA, the CDR3 is TGTGCCAGCAACGGACAGGGAAGCTACGAGCAGTACTTC. Amino acids: CASNGQGSYEQYF. The chain couples TRBV7-9 to TRBJ2-7; 8 nucleotides agree with TRBD1. This CDR3 comprises 13 residues. V gave up 7 bases and J gave up 3 bases; unmatched junction bases: 5. In germline, CDR1 is SEHNR, CDR2 FQNEAQ (reference sequence).

CDR3 loop: CASSETGLYGYTF. The CDR3, as DNA: TGTGCCAGCAGTGAAACAGGGCTCTATGGCTACACCTTC. The V and J genes are TRBV2 and TRBJ1-2, with D possibly being TRBD1 (6 bases). Germline loops: CDR1 SNHLY, CDR2 FYNNEI. The germline V and J ends were trimmed by 2 bases and 4 bases, with 8 bases remaining between them. The CDR3 runs to 13 residues.

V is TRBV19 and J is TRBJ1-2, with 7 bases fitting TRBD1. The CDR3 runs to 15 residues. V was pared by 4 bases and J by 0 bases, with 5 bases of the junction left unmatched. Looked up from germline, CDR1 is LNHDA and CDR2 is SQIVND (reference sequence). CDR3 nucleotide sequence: TGTGCCAGTAGTACCGGACAGGTTACTAACTATGGCTACACCTTC. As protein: CASSTGQVTNYGYTF.

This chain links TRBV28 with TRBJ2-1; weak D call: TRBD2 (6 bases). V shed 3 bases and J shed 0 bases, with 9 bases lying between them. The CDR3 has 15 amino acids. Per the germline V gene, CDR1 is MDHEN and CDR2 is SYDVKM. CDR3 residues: CASSFRGSSYNEQFF. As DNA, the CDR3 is TGTGCCAGCAGTTTCCGGGGGAGCTCCTACAATGAGCAGTTCTTC. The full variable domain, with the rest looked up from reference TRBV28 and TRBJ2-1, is DVKVTQSSRYLVKRTGEKVFLECVQDMDHENMFWYRQDPGLGLRLIYFSYDVKMKEKGDIPEGYSVSREKKERFSLILESASTNQTSMYLCASSFRGSSYNEQFFGPGTRLTVL.

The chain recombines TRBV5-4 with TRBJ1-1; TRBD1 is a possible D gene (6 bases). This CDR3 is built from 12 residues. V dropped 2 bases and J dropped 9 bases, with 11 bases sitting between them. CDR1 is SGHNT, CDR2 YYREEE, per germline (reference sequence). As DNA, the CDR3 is TGTGCCAGCAGCTTCTCAGACAGGAAAGCTTTCTTT. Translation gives CASSFSDRKAFF.

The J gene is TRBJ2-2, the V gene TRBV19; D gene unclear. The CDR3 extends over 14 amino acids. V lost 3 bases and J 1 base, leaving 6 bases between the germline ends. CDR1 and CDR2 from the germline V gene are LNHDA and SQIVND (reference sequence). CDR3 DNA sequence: TGTGCCAGTAGTATGCTAGGGAACACCGGGGAGCTGTTTTTT. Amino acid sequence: CASSMLGNTGELFF.

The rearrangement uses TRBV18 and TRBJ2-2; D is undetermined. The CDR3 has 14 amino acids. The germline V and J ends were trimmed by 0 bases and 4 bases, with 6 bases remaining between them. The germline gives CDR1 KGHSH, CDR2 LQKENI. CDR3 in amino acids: CASSPPRSTGELFF. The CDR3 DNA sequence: TGTGCCAGCTCACCACCGAGGAGCACCGGGGAGCTGTTTTTT.

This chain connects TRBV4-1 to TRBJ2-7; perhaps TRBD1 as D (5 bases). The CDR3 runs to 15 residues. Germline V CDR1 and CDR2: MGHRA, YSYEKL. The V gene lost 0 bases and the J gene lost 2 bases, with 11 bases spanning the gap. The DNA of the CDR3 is TGCGCCAGCAGCCAAGACCGGCAGGGTCCCTACGAGCAGTACTTC. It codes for CASSQDRQGPYEQYF.